Listed below are T cell receptor beta chains from one sample, sequenced in a study of long-term antiretroviral therapy in people with HIV. TCRdb keeps only in-frame clones here, not all; method: immunoSEQ multiplex PCR. The sample has 23,000 or so clones; 65% to 90% are singletons. Sequences were derived from unsorted PBMCs, sampled 0.1 years before starting antiretroviral therapy. These receptors were collected from a man aged 40-55 years with HIV. Both conserved end residues are part of each CDR3. The D gene is left open where the match is weak. Not all rows give a size; the values are once, few, many and, for expanded clones, a class.

TRBV28,TRBJ2-7,.,.,CASSLPRDLYEQYF,TGTGCCAGCAGTTTACCCCGGGACTTATACGAGCAGTACTTC
TRBV4-1,TRBJ2-7,TRBD1,.,CASSQSQGVTYEQYF,TGCGCCAGCAGCCAAAGTCAGGGGGTCACCTACGAGCAGTACTTC
TRBV10-2,TRBJ2-3,TRBD2,.,CASSNGLAGLDTQYF,TGCGCCAGCAGTAACGGACTAGCGGGGTTAGATACGCAGTATTTT
TRBV10-2,TRBJ2-3,TRBD2,.,CASGGGRARGTDTQYF,TGCGCCAGCGGAGGCGGGAGGGCTCGGGGGACAGATACGCAGTATTTT
TRBV7-8,TRBJ1-6,.,.,CASSLEGSGLGNSPLHF,TGTGCCAGCAGCTTAGAGGGTTCGGGGCTCGGAAATTCACCCCTCCACTTT
TRBV5-1,TRBJ1-6,.,few,CASTVRGPYNSPLHF,TGCGCCAGCACTGTAAGGGGACCCTATAATTCACCCCTCCACTTT
TRBV5-1,TRBJ2-5,.,.,CASSWGEETQYF,TGCGCCAGCAGCTGGGGGGAAGAGACCCAGTACTTC
TRBV2,TRBJ2-5,.,.,CASTTSETQYF,TGTGCCAGCACCACCTCGGAGACCCAGTACTTC
TRBV5-4,TRBJ1-1,TRBD1,.,CASSSGDRGAPNTEAFF,TGTGCCAGCAGCTCGGGGGACAGGGGAGCCCCGAACACTGAAGCTTTCTTT
TRBV12-5,TRBJ1-1,TRBD1,once,CASGLEQGGLTEAFF,TGTGCTAGTGGTTTGGAGCAGGGGGGATTAACTGAAGCTTTCTTT
TRBV5-4,TRBJ1-1,.,.,CASSLKVNTEAFF,TGTGCCAGCAGCCTCAAGGTGAACACTGAAGCTTTCTTT
TRBV2,TRBJ1-5,.,.,CASSAGTVYSNQPQHF,TGTGCCAGCAGTGCCGGGACGGTATATAGCAATCAGCCCCAGCATTTT
TRBV5-4,TRBJ2-2,.,.,CASSLYGYNTGELFF,TGTGCCAGCAGCTTGTACGGGTATAACACCGGGGAGCTGTTTTTT
TRBV28,TRBJ1-5,.,.,CASSLVDGTYLNQPQHF,TGTGCCAGCAGTTTAGTGGATGGGACTTATCTAAATCAGCCCCAGCATTTT
TRBV19,TRBJ2-5,TRBD1,few,CASSTGTGGLETQYF,TGTGCCAGTAGTACCGGGACAGGGGGTTTGGAGACCCAGTACTTC
TRBV28,TRBJ1-3,TRBD1,.,CASTSPRQGRGNTIYF,TGTGCCAGCACCTCCCCCCGACAGGGGAGAGGAAACACCATATATTTT
TRBV6-1,TRBJ2-7,.,.,CASSGRETGFSYEQYF,TGTGCCAGCAGTGGTAGGGAGACAGGCTTCTCCTACGAGCAGTACTTC
TRBV27,TRBJ2-7,.,.,CASSEPGGPYEQYF,TGTGCCAGCAGTGAACCGGGGGGCCCCTACGAGCAGTACTTC
TRBV7-2,TRBJ1-5,.,few,CASSLSGYGNQPQHF,TGTGCCAGCAGCTTATCAGGGTATGGCAATCAGCCCCAGCATTTT
TRBV25-1,TRBJ2-5,.,.,CASSEVETQYF,TGTGCCAGCAGTGAAGTAGAGACCCAGTACTTC
TRBV7-2,TRBJ1-3,TRBD1,.,CASSSDRGAGNTIYF,TGTGCCAGCAGTTCCGACAGGGGCGCTGGAAATACCATATATTTT
TRBV7-6,TRBJ2-1,.,few,CASRRTEYNEQFF,TGTGCCAGCAGACGGACAGAGTACAATGAGCAGTTCTTC
TRBV2,TRBJ1-5,.,few,CASSAGTPYSNQPQHF,TGTGCCAGCAGTGCCGGGACACCTTATAGCAATCAGCCCCAGCATTTT
TRBV4-2,TRBJ2-7,TRBD2,.,CASSTTSGLYEQYF,TGTGCCAGCAGCACAACTAGCGGTCTGTACGAGCAGTACTTC
TRBV4-3,TRBJ2-7,TRBD2,.,CASSQGLRTSGFPYEQYF,TGCGCCAGCAGCCAAGGGTTGAGGACTAGCGGATTCCCCTACGAGCAGTACTTC
TRBV6-5,TRBJ1-1,.,.,CASSTAFRGDTEAFF,TGTGCCAGCAGTACAGCTTTCCGAGGGGACACTGAAGCTTTCTTT